In its sample, the clone carrying this T cell receptor beta chain was seen a few times. Its specificity is unknown. Whole-study findings and limits: Tumor memory CD4+ T cell TCR gene usage clustered with blood and lymph node memory CD4+ cells and lymph node naive CD4+ cells. Tumor-infiltrating Treg TCR alpha and beta sequences overlapped most with tumor naive CD4+ T cells, then blood naive.

Naive CD4+ cells had CD25+ Tregs removed. Full-length variable regions came from constant-region reverse primers plus semi-nested Nested Universal Primer A PCR. TCRdb analysed the 5' RACE reads with MiXCR anew, one entry per CDR3 protein. The data contain 13,000 or so distinct CDR3 sequences, 23% of them singletons. CDR1 MGHRA and CDR2 YSYEKL come from the germline V gene. The V gene end was trimmed by 0 bases and the J gene end by 0 bases; junction bases not matched to a gene: 8. The CDR3 has 18 residues. This sequence originates from a female donor with breast cancer. Sequencing input: naive CD4+ T cells sorted from blood. Described subset: naive CD4+ T cells, CD4+CD45RA+CD25-. The gene calls are TRBV4-1 and TRBJ2-1; 7 bases line up with TRBD1. This chain's CDR3 is CASSQEGGAILSYNEQFF. DNA of the CDR3: TGCGCCAGCAGCCAAGAAGGGGGCGCCATACTCTCCTACAATGAGCAGTTCTTC.